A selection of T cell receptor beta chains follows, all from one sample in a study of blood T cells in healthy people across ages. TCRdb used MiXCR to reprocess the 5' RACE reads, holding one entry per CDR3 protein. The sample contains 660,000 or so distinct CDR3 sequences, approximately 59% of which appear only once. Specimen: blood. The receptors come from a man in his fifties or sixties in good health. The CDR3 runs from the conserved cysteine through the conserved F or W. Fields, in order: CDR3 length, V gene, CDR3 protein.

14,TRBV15,CATSRGDSRETQYF
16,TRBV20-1,CSARVPSSGNQETQYF
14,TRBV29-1,CSARTSANTDTQYF
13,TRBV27,CASSARQGETQYF
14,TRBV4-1,CASSQENWDTEAFF
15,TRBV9,CASSVSSVPRNEQFF
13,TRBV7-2,CASSLGGRNIQYF
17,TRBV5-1,CASSLDGLAGITDTQYF
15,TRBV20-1,CSARDVGVTNEKLFF
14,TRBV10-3,CAIRTVLINQPQHF
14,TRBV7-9,CASATGGLNSPLHF
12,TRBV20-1,CSALEWWDEQFF
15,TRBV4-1,CASSQFADISYEQFF
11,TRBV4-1,CASSQGSGYTF
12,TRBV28,CASSLLRNEQFF
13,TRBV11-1,CASTNDWRETQYF
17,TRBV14,CASSQALRGTYQETQYF
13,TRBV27,CASSVVGNYGYTF
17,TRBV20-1,CSARDRTSGGAGYEQYF
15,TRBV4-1,CASSQDQAREEKLFF
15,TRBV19,CASSIGDRGSDEQFF
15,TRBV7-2,CASSKTSVSYNEQYF
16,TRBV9,CASSVDAGFTPYEQYF
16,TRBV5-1,CASSLGMGGPTETQYF
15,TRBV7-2,CAGSLTGLSTDTQYF
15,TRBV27,CASRTLEGGHYGYTF
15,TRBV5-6,CASSLVGQGSYEQYF
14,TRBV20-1,CSASLAGGGYGYTF
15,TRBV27,CASSLRTSGQETQYF
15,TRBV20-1,CSASNTRGAYNEQFF
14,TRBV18,CASSPGTGSNEQYF
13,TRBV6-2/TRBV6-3,CASSEDAAYEQYF
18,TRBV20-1,CSARGTSGGAKGRNEQFF
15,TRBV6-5,CASSLTGRYDTEAFF
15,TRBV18,CASSPSEQGITEAFF
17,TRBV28,CASSLSGEGRENSPLHF
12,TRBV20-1,CSATGGGTEAFF
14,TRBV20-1,CSARDPQGQETQYF
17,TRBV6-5,CASSYSLRPSYNSPLHF
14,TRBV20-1,CSARLGTVVYGYTF
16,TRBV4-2,CASSHGLAESTDTQYF
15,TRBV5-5,CASSLEGYYTGELFF
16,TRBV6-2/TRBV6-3,CASSYSPRGHNNEQFF